This T cell receptor (beta chain) originates from a study of blood T cell repertoires in COVID-19. As for the study in general: Italy, Spain and the United States were the sources of the convalescent and acute COVID-19 samples. T cells, B-cell-depleted T cells, or PBMCs supplied cDNA or gDNA.

Under the authors' procedure: Amplification with reference gene primers provided the estimates of nucleated cell counts. TCRdb's table, derived via immunoSEQ multiplex PCR, lists solely in-frame clones and lacks some. V and J calls and clone size come straight from that table; D and trimming were deduced from the DNA. Here the sample spans under 100,000 clones, 70% to 90% being singletons. This clone showed up just a few times. The clonotype was recovered from a man between 40 and 49 years old with acute or convalescent COVID-19. The sample comprised peripheral blood.

The CDR3 nucleotides read TGTGCCAGCAGCTTGGCCTCGGTGAGCTATGGCTACACCTTC. Protein sequence: CASSLASVSYGYTF. The chain carries TRBV5-5 and TRBJ1-2; D gene unclear. Germline V gene sequence: CDR1 SGHKS, CDR2 YYEKEE (reference sequence). The germline V and J ends were trimmed by 0 bases and 4 bases, with 10 bases remaining between them. This CDR3 has 14 amino acids.